These 22 T cell receptor beta chains share one sample of origin, sequenced in a study of blood T cell repertoires in COVID-19. The protocol was immunoSEQ multiplex PCR, while the TCRdb copy is restricted to in-frame clones and leaves out a portion. Of over 80,000 clones in the sample, about 89% were seen once. Sequenced: peripheral blood. These TCRs come from a human donor in a cohort sampled during active COVID-19.

Points on this clone: Lacking the conserved final phenylalanine or tryptophan, this CDR3 likely reflects a read error. The limits of the CDR3 on the DNA are not certain, so only TCRdb's listed CDR3 is given. The CDR3 spells CASSLEVTGLSY. This chain links TRBV12-3 or TRBV12-4 with TRBJ1-1; the table calls TRBD1, which could not be checked here. The CDR3 has 12 amino acids, counting both end residues.

This clone came up a few times. The rearrangement links TRBV3-1 (or the pseudogene TRBV3-2) to TRBJ2-1; 7 positions agree with TRBD2. Germline CDR1 is LGHDT and CDR2 is YNNKEL (reference sequence). V was pared by 1 base and J by 6 bases, with 3 bases of the junction left unmatched. The CDR3 totals 14 residues. CDR3 protein: CASSQVPSGNEQFF. DNA of the CDR3: TGTGCCAGCAGCCAAGTTCCTAGCGGCAATGAGCAGTTCTTC.

The chain is built from TRBV9 and TRBJ2-3; D not certain. Trimming removed 0 bases at V and 3 bases at J, with 8 bases between. The germline V gene encodes CDR1 SGDLS and CDR2 YYNGEE. The CDR3 has 14 residues. The CDR3 spells CASSVAASTDTQYF. The CDR3, as DNA: TGTGCCAGCAGCGTAGCTGCGTCAACAGATACGCAGTATTTT. The full variable domain, in which reference TRBV9 and TRBJ2-3 provide the parts outside the CDR3, is DSGVTQTPKHLITATGQRVTLRCSPRSGDLSVYWYQQSLDQGLQFLIQYYNGEERAKGNILERFSAQQFPDLHSELNLSSLELGDSALYFCASSVAASTDTQYFGPGTRLTVL.

V is TRBV6-1 and J is TRBJ1-4; D perhaps matches TRBD1 (6 bases). Trimming took 3 bases from V and 3 from J, leaving 14 bases between them. Per the germline V gene, CDR1 is MNHNS and CDR2 is SASEGT. The CDR3 spans 16 residues. The CDR3 loop is CASSDDTGLANEKLFF. In nucleotides, the CDR3 is TGTGCCAGCAGTGACGATACAGGGTTGGCTAATGAAAAACTGTTTTTT.

This chain joins TRBV13 and TRBJ2-7; 14 nucleotides agree with TRBD2. CDR1 is PRHDT and CDR2 is FYEKMQ in the germline V gene (reference sequence). The CDR3 loop spans 18 amino acids. Trimming at V came to 3 bases and at J to 1 base, leaving 8 bases not matched to a gene. CDR3 nucleotides: TGTGCCAGCAGCTTCCTGGGGACTAGCGGGAGAAGGTCCTACGAGCAGTACTTC. Its translation: CASSFLGTSGRRSYEQYF.

This CDR3 reads CASRRQNTEAFF. CDR3 DNA sequence: TGCGCCAGCAGGCGGCAGAACACTGAAGCTTTCTTT. This chain connects TRBV5-1 to TRBJ1-1; D gene unclear. The V and J ends lost 5 bases and 1 base respectively, with 6 bases between them. Germline V gives CDR1 SGHRS, CDR2 YFSETQ. The length of the CDR3 is 12 residues.

The rearrangement uses TRBV4-3 and TRBJ1-2; D is uncertain. This CDR3 spans 14 amino acids. Germline CDR1 is LGHNA and CDR2 is YSLEER. With 1 base removed from V and 4 bases from J, the gap between germline ends came to 10 bases. The CDR3 DNA reads as TGCGCCAGCAGCCAAGCTGGGAGTACCTATGGCTACACCTTC. Encoded protein: CASSQAGSTYGYTF.

The chain recombines TRBV10-3 with TRBJ2-3; possible D gene TRBD1, 7 bases. CDR1 ENHRY and CDR2 SYGVKD come from the germline V gene. The CDR3 runs to 15 residues. Trimming took 2 bases from V and 4 from J, leaving 13 bases between them. CDR3 loop: CAISEARGAADTQYF. The CDR3 nucleotides are TGTGCCATCAGTGAGGCCAGGGGGGCAGCAGATACGCAGTATTTT.

This chain joins TRBV20-1 and TRBJ2-7; possibly TRBD1 for D (5 bases). Germline CDR1 DFQATT, CDR2 SNEGSKA (reference sequence). This CDR3 has 11 amino acids. V shed 8 bases and J shed 9 bases, with 17 bases lying between them. The CDR3 protein is CSYRPGLGQYF. The CDR3 nucleotides are TGCAGTTACCGGCCAGGGCTTGGGCAGTACTTC.

CDR3 sequence (DNA): TGTGCCAGCAGCTTAGAGGGGCTTCAGCCCCAGCATTTT. It translates to CASSLEGLQPQHF. The chain recombines TRBV7-9 with TRBJ1-5; D might be TRBD1 (5 bases). V lost 1 base, J lost 6 bases, and 7 bases lay in between. CDR1 and CDR2 (germline): SEHNR, FQNEAQ (reference sequence). The CDR3 has 13 residues.

This chain links TRBV4-1 with TRBJ2-1; D call uncertain. Trimming pared 4 bases from V and 0 bases from J, leaving 16 bases between. Per the germline V gene, CDR1 is MGHRA and CDR2 is YSYEKL. CDR3 length equals 17 residues. The CDR3 nucleotides are TGCGCCAGCAGCCTTACCCTAGTGGTAAGCTCCTACAATGAGCAGTTCTTC. Translation: CASSLTLVVSSYNEQFF.

The chain employs TRBV28 and TRBJ1-5, with TRBD1 identical over 9 bases. The germline gives CDR1 MDHEN, CDR2 SYDVKM. With 8 bases clipped from V and 7 bases from J, the junction kept 6 bases outside the gene matches. The CDR3 is made up of 13 amino acids. CDR3 bases: TGTGCCAGCGGACAGGGGAGAGGCCAGCCCCAGCATTTT. It is translated as CASGQGRGQPQHF.

V and J are TRBV3-1 (or the pseudogene TRBV3-2) and TRBJ2-3; 8 nucleotides line up with TRBD2. This CDR3 has 16 amino acids. The V gene's germline CDR1 is LGHDT and CDR2 YNNKEL (reference sequence). Trimming removed 3 bases from V and 2 bases from J; junction bases left unmatched: 7. In DNA form, the CDR3 reads TGTGCCAGCAGCCAGGCCCTAGCGGGTGTCACAGATACGCAGTATTTT. As protein: CASSQALAGVTDTQYF.

The gene calls are TRBV29-1 and TRBJ1-4, with D hard to call. Germline CDR1 SQVTM, CDR2 ANQGSEA. Trimming left V 7 bases short and J 5 bases short, with 17 bases between. This CDR3 region has 14 residues. The CDR3 DNA reads TGCAGCGGACGGGGTCGAGGGCTGAATGAAAAACTGTTTTTT. Translation: CSGRGRGLNEKLFF.

CDR3 residues: CATSGMTGGNTEAFF. The CDR3 DNA is TGTGCCACCAGCGGGATGACAGGGGGTAACACTGAAGCTTTCTTT. V gene TRBV15 combines with J gene TRBJ1-1, with 9 bases matching TRBD1. This CDR3 spans 15 amino acids. The ends lost 5 bases at V and 2 bases at J; junction bases unmatched: 6. Germline V gene lookup returns CDR1 LNHNV and CDR2 YYDKDF (reference sequence).

V usage is TRBV5-1 and J usage is TRBJ1-3, with TRBD1 matching 7 bases. The CDR3 is 14 residues long. V dropped 4 bases and J dropped 8; count of bases not matched to a gene: 9. Germline V lookup: CDR1 SGHRS, CDR2 YFSETQ. The CDR3 reads CASSHGQVGDTIYF. The CDR3, as DNA: TGCGCCAGCAGCCACGGACAGGTGGGGGACACCATATATTTT.

This clone was seen a few times. J is TRBJ1-6 and V is TRBV7-2, with D possibly matching TRBD1 (6 bases). The CDR3 is 16 residues long. Between the trimmed V and J ends, which lost 2 bases and 10 bases, there was a span of 18 bases. Germline values: CDR1 SGHTA, CDR2 FQGNSA. CDR3 DNA sequence: TGTGCCAGCAGCTTAAGGACGGGACAAGTAAAATCACCCCTCCACTTT. Residues: CASSLRTGQVKSPLHF.

The chain joins TRBV5-8 to TRBJ1-4; the match to TRBD1 covers 7 bases. V lost 3 bases to trimming and J lost 10 bases; unmatched junction nucleotides: 9. Germline loops: CDR1 SGHTS, CDR2 YDEGEE. CDR3 size: 14 residues. The CDR3 reads CASSYWRQGLKLFF. In DNA form, the CDR3 reads TGTGCCAGCAGCTACTGGAGACAGGGATTAAAACTGTTTTTT.

The chain couples TRBV11-3 to TRBJ1-1, with D uncertain. The CDR3 sequence is 14 residues long. Germline lookup yields CDR1 SGHNT and CDR2 YENEEA. V lost 2 bases, J lost 3 bases, and 10 bases lay in between. The CDR3 bases are TGTGCCAGCAGCTTAAGGAGGGAGCACACTGAAGCTTTCTTT. Residues: CASSLRREHTEAFF.

The chain couples TRBV13 to TRBJ2-3; 10 bases line up with TRBD2. V lost 5 bases and J lost 0; bases outside the gene matches: 8. The length of the CDR3 is 17 residues. The germline V gene encodes CDR1 PRHDT and CDR2 FYEKMQ (reference sequence). The CDR3 DNA sequence: TGTGCCAGCAGCGGCCGGACTAGCGGAGAGAGCACAGATACGCAGTATTTT. It encodes CASSGRTSGESTDTQYF.

The chain links TRBV7-9 to TRBJ2-2; possibly TRBD2 for D (6 bases). V was cut by 1 base and J by 2 bases, with 8 bases left in between. The CDR3 is 15 residues long. Germline V gene lookup returns CDR1 SEHNR and CDR2 FQNEAQ (reference sequence). As DNA, the CDR3 is TGTGCCAGCAGCTTAGACGGGACTAACACCGGGGAGCTGTTTTTT. Translated: CASSLDGTNTGELFF.

The chain carries TRBV28 and TRBJ1-4; 7 nucleotides match TRBD1. The V segment lost 5 bases and the J segment 4 bases; nucleotides outside the gene matches: 16. There are 18 residues in the CDR3. Germline V CDR1 and CDR2: MDHEN, SYDVKM. This CDR3 reads CASSTPIVGGDSNEKLFF. The CDR3, as DNA: TGTGCCAGCAGTACCCCTATTGTGGGCGGGGACAGTAATGAAAAACTGTTTTTT.